A selection of T cell receptor beta chains follows, all from one sample in a study of naive and memory T cell subsets. TCRdb redid the calling of the UMI-ligation and nested PCR reads with MiXCR, one entry per CDR3 protein. The sample lists 35,000 to 40,000 distinct CDR3 sequences, around 10% occurring once. The sequencing used skin, collected from a tuberculin skin test site. The receptors come from an adult in good health. CDR3s include the opening cysteine and the closing phenylalanine or tryptophan. The D gene is left open where the match is weak. The size entry is marked missing in some rows and otherwise reads once, few, many or a size class.

-	-	TRBV18	TRBJ1-6	12	TGTGCCAGCTCAGGCCTCAATTCACCCCTCCACTTT	CASSGLNSPLHF
-	many	TRBV3-1	TRBJ2-5	14	TGTGCCAGCAGCCAAGGGACTCAAAGAGAGACCCAGTACTTC	CASSQGTQRETQYF
TRBD2	-	TRBV28	TRBJ2-3	18	TGTGCCAGCAGTTCGACTAGCGGGAGGGAGGGGGGGCCAGATACGCAGTATTTT	CASSSTSGREGGPDTQYF
-	many	TRBV7-2	TRBJ1-1	14	TGTGCCAGCAGCAGGGGAGGGGTGCGCACTGAAGCTTTCTTT	CASSRGGVRTEAFF
-	many	TRBV5-5	TRBJ2-3	15	TGTGCCAGCAGCCGGACCGCGGGGGCCACAGATACGCAGTATTTT	CASSRTAGATDTQYF
-	many	TRBV11-2	TRBJ2-5	15	TGTGCCAGCAGCTTAGAAATTGGGACTCAAGAGACCCAGTACTTC	CASSLEIGTQETQYF
-	many	TRBV5-1	TRBJ2-2	15	TGCGCCAGCAGCCGCGTCCAGGGGGGCGCCGGGGAGCTGTTTTTT	CASSRVQGGAGELFF
TRBD1	many	TRBV13	TRBJ1-1	14	TGTGCCAGCAGCATTTTGACAGGGGGCACTGAAGCTTTCTTT	CASSILTGGTEAFF
-	-	TRBV3-1	TRBJ2-4	15	TGTGCCAGCAGCCTTAAACTACTAGCCAAAAACATTCAGTACTTC	CASSLKLLAKNIQYF
-	few	TRBV28	TRBJ2-7	15	TGTGCCAGCAGCCGGGACGCCCCCGGCCAAGTCGAGCAGTACTTC	CASSRDAPGQVEQYF
TRBD1	few	TRBV5-6	TRBJ2-1	18	TGTGCCAGCAGCAAGGGACAGGGGGTTTACTTGATCTACAATGAGCAGTTCTTC	CASSKGQGVYLIYNEQFF
-	many	TRBV7-2	TRBJ1-2	16	TGTGCCAGCAGCTTAGGTGCTCGGTCGAATGGCTATGGCTACACCTTC	CASSLGARSNGYGYTF
TRBD1	many	TRBV9	TRBJ2-7	15	TGTGCCAGCAGCGTCACCGGGACAGGGATGTACGAGCAGTACTTC	CASSVTGTGMYEQYF
-	-	TRBV19	TRBJ2-1	11	TGTGCCAGTAGTACCCACAATGAGCAGTTCTTC	CASSTHNEQFF
TRBD2	many	TRBV27	TRBJ2-5	15	TGTGCCAGCAGCGGTAGCGGGAGTTATGGAGAGACCCAGTACTTC	CASSGSGSYGETQYF
-	many	TRBV14	TRBJ2-7	11	TGTGCCAGCAGCCAAGTCGTCGGGCAGTACTTC	CASSQVVGQYF
-	-	TRBV20-1	TRBJ1-4	15	TGCAGTGCTAGACGATTGGCGGGGGAAGGGGAAAAACTGTTTTTT	CSARRLAGEGEKLFF
-	-	TRBV5-5	TRBJ2-1	15	TGTGCCAGCAGCGTGCGGGATTCCTCCTACAATGAGCAGTTCTTC	CASSVRDSSYNEQFF
-	few	TRBV20-1	TRBJ2-5	13	TGCAGTGCTAGTGCGGAGAACCAAGAGACCCAGTACTTC	CSASAENQETQYF
TRBD2	few	TRBV7-2	TRBJ2-1	16	TGTGCCAGCAGCTTAGCCACCCTACTAGCGGGTAATGAGCAGTTCTTC	CASSLATLLAGNEQFF
TRBD2	few	TRBV9	TRBJ2-1	17	TGTGCCAGCAGCGCCGGGACTAGCGGGAGCTCCTACAATGAGCAGTTCTTC	CASSAGTSGSSYNEQFF
TRBD2	few	TRBV28	TRBJ2-5	15	TGTGCCAGCATCTTCGCTAGCGGGGGGAAAGAGACCCAGTACTTC	CASIFASGGKETQYF